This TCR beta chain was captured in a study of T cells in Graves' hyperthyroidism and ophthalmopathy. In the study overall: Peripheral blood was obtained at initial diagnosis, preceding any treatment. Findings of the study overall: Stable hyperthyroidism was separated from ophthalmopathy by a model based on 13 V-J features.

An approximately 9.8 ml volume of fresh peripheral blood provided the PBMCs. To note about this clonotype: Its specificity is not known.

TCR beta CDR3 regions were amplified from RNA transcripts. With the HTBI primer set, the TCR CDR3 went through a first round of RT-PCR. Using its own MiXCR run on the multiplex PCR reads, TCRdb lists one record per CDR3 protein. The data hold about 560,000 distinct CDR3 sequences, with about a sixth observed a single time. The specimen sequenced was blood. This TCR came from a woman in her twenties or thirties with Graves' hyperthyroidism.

CDR3 amino acids: CASSQRYSGNTIYF. In DNA, the CDR3 is TGCGCCAGCAGCCAGCGCTACTCTGGAAACACCATATATTTT. The V call is TRBV4-1, the J call TRBJ1-3; D is unresolved. There are 14 residues in the CDR3. V lost 3 bases to trimming and J lost 0 bases, with 6 bases between them. Germline-derived CDR1 and CDR2 are MGHRA and YSYEKL.